These 18 T cell receptor beta chains originate from one sample sequenced in a study of T cells after yellow fever vaccination. Each CDR3 protein gets one entry after TCRdb re-called the 5' RACE reads with MiXCR. The top ten hold approximately 19% of the sample, which has a few hundred thousand distinct CDR3 sequences, around 4.5% seen once. This material consisted of PBMCs, taken 15 days after the yellow fever booster vaccination. These receptors were collected from a man aged 18 to 30 who received the YFV17D yellow fever vaccine.

Many counts were recorded for this clonotype. This rearrangement joins TRBV20-1 to TRBJ2-7; D might be TRBD1 (5 bases). Trimming took off 2 bases at V and 0 bases at J, with 8 bases between the two ends. CDR1 and CDR2 (germline): DFQATT, SNEGSKA (reference sequence). The CDR3 is 13 residues long. CDR3 nucleotides: TGCAGTGCTAGAAACAGGCTCTCCTACGAGCAGTACTTC. Translation: CSARNRLSYEQYF.

There are a few counts of this clonotype. The rearrangement uses TRBV9 and TRBJ2-2; D ambiguous. V lost 1 base and J lost 6, with 10 bases in between. Germline V lookup: CDR1 SGDLS, CDR2 YYNGEE. The CDR3 covers 14 residues. The CDR3 here is CASSVNLQAGELFF. DNA of the CDR3: TGTGCCAGCAGCGTAAATCTTCAGGCCGGGGAGCTGTTTTTT.

This sequence joins TRBV5-1 and TRBJ2-7; 12 bases are shared with TRBD1. CDR3 length: 16 amino acids. V lost 0 bases to trimming and J lost 6 bases; unmatched junction nucleotides: 7. Germline V gene data show CDR1 as SGHRS and CDR2 as YFSETQ. The CDR3 bases are TGCGCCAGCAGCTTGGGTGGGACAGGGGGCAGAGGCGAGCAGTACTTC. Residues: CASSLGGTGGRGEQYF.

Ten or more counts support this clonotype. The chain is built from TRBV6-2 or TRBV6-3 and TRBJ2-7; D unresolved. Germline loops: CDR1 MNHEY, CDR2 SVGEGT. The CDR3 is made up of 14 amino acids. V lost 5 bases to trimming and J lost 5 bases, with 16 bases between them. The CDR3 sequence is CASSHHASSDEQYV. CDR3 sequence (DNA): TGTGCCAGCAGTCACCATGCTAGTTCTGACGAGCAGTACGTC.

The rearrangement uses TRBV5-1 and TRBJ1-1; TRBD1 might be the D (5 bases). The germline V gene has CDR1 SGHRS and CDR2 YFSETQ. The V and J ends lost 4 bases and 0 bases respectively, with 13 bases between them. CDR3 length: 15 residues. CDR3 sequence: CASSGVGTVNTEAFF. CDR3 DNA sequence: TGCGCCAGCAGCGGTGTCGGGACGGTGAACACTGAAGCTTTCTTT.

The chain uses TRBV15 and TRBJ2-5, with 7 bases aligning to TRBD1. The CDR3 has 17 amino acids. Germline V gene lookup returns CDR1 LNHNV and CDR2 YYDKDF (reference sequence). Trimming took 2 bases from V and 8 from J; bases not matched to a gene: 17. DNA for the CDR3: TGTGCCACCAGCAGACTGTCGCCGGGACAGTGGGTTGGTACCCAGTACTTC. Its protein product is CATSRLSPGQWVGTQYF.

In its sample, this clonotype was seen many times. The gene calls are TRBV7-2 and TRBJ2-3; D remains ambiguous. Germline V gene sequence: CDR1 SGHTA, CDR2 FQGNSA. This CDR3 spans 16 amino acids. The V end lost 1 base, the J end lost 0 bases, and 11 bases lay between the germline ends. In DNA, the CDR3 is TGTGCCAGCAGCTTAGGACGGGTGCCTAGCACAGATACGCAGTATTTT. Encoded protein: CASSLGRVPSTDTQYF. Looking up the rest from reference TRBV7-2 and TRBJ2-3 gives the full variable domain: GAGVSQSPSNKVTEKGKDVELRCDPISGHTALYWYRQSLGQGLEFLIYFQGNSAPDKSGLPSDRFSAERTGGSVSTLTIQRTQQEDSAVYLCASSLGRVPSTDTQYFGPGTRLTVL.

This clonotype was seen ten or more times. V and J are TRBV29-1 and TRBJ2-2, with D possibly TRBD1 on 6 matching bases. This CDR3 contains 12 residues. Trimming shortened V by 8 bases and J by 5 bases, and 12 bases separated the two germline ends. Germline CDR1 reads SQVTM; CDR2 reads ANQGSEA. The CDR3 loop reads CSIYRETGELFF. The CDR3 bases are TGCAGCATCTACAGGGAAACCGGGGAGCTGTTTTTT.

Turning to this clonotype: A much larger clone is a single base away; this may be a read error. V is TRBV4-3 and J is TRBJ1-6; D gene ambiguous. Trimming pared 0 bases from V and 0 bases from J, leaving 3 bases between. This CDR3 spans 15 amino acids. CDR1 and CDR2 (germline): LGHNA, YSLEER. The CDR3: CASSQESSYNSPLHF. Here the CDR3 DNA reads TGCGCCAGCAGCCAAGAGAGCTCCTATAATTCACCCCTCCACTTT.

This clonotype was counted at least ten times. V is TRBV7-6 and J is TRBJ2-7; TRBD2 matches 7 bases. CDR3 length: 16 amino acids. J was trimmed by 4 bases and V by 0 bases; bases with no gene match: 9. CDR1 is SGHVS, CDR2 FNYEAQ, per germline. The CDR3 sequence is CASSLAGGSGSYEQYV. CDR3 in DNA: TGTGCCAGCAGCTTAGCGGGGGGGTCCGGGTCGTACGAGCAGTACGTC.

The chain has TRBV18 and TRBJ2-7; 7 bases align to TRBD1. V was clipped by 0 bases and J by 1 base; unmatched bases: 0. Germline V gives CDR1 KGHSH, CDR2 LQKENI. The CDR3 contains 14 residues. Here the CDR3 reads CASSPPGQSYEQYV. In DNA form, the CDR3 reads TGTGCCAGCTCACCACCGGGACAGTCCTACGAGCAGTACGTC.

This clonotype was found a few times. The gene calls are TRBV5-1 and TRBJ2-3, with a possible D match to TRBD1 (5 bases). Trimming cost V 1 base and J 2 bases, with 11 bases left between them. Germline V gene sequence: CDR1 SGHRS, CDR2 YFSETQ. This CDR3 spans 15 amino acids. The CDR3: CASSLSTGLTDTQYF. The CDR3 DNA reads TGCGCCAGCAGCTTGAGTACAGGCCTCACAGATACGCAGTATTTT.

This clonotype was counted between two and nine times. The rearrangement uses TRBV28 and TRBJ1-2; TRBD1 aligns across 8 bases. V trimming: 8 bases; J trimming: 5 bases; junction bases outside the gene matches: 10. There are 14 residues in the CDR3. Germline V gene lookup returns CDR1 MDHEN and CDR2 SYDVKM. The CDR3 here is CASEPGQGGYGYTF. The CDR3 DNA follows: TGTGCCAGCGAACCCGGACAGGGAGGGTATGGCTACACCTTC.

In this sample, this clonotype turned up many times. The gene calls are TRBV4-3 and TRBJ2-2, with D perhaps matching TRBD2 (6 bases). Trimming took 0 bases from V and 0 from J, leaving 11 bases between them. This CDR3 has 17 residues. Germline assignment: CDR1 LGHNA and CDR2 YSLEER. CDR3 in amino acids: CASSQDQSGPNTGELFF. In nucleotides, the CDR3 is TGCGCCAGCAGCCAAGATCAAAGCGGGCCGAACACCGGGGAGCTGTTTTTT.

This clonotype was picked up many times. The V and J genes are TRBV11-2 and TRBJ2-5, with D possibly matching TRBD1 (6 bases). The CDR3 spans 16 residues. Looked up from germline, CDR1 is SGHAT and CDR2 is FQNNGV. Between the trimmed V and J ends, which lost 4 bases and 5 bases, there was a span of 20 bases. CDR3 nucleotides: TGTGCCAGCAGCTCTTACCCTCAGGGGAGCCGGGAGACCCAGTACTTC. This gives the protein CASSSYPQGSRETQYF.

This clonotype was seen a few times. The rearrangement uses TRBV5-4 and TRBJ1-4; D unclear. Germline V CDR1 and CDR2: SGHNT, YYREEE (reference sequence). This CDR3 has 14 residues. With 0 bases removed from V and 7 bases from J, the gap between germline ends came to 10 bases. For the CDR3, the DNA is TGTGCCAGCAGCTTGGATCGGGGAACTGAAAAACTGTTTTTT. Its translation: CASSLDRGTEKLFF.

This sequence joins TRBV16 and TRBJ2-1, with 12 nucleotides matching TRBD2. This CDR3 spans 16 amino acids. Trimming took 2 bases from V and 9 from J; bases not matched to a gene: 8. Germline loops: CDR1 KGHSY, CDR2 FQNENV. The CDR3 loop reads CASSQPIASGGVEQFF. The CDR3 region has the DNA TGTGCCAGCAGCCAACCAATCGCTAGCGGGGGGGTTGAGCAGTTCTTC.

The chain carries TRBV7-2 and TRBJ2-3; unclear D gene. Germline V gives CDR1 SGHTA, CDR2 FQGNSA. V lost 4 bases, J lost 2 bases, and 13 bases lay in between. CDR3 size: 15 residues. In DNA, the CDR3 is TGTGCCAGCAGCTCTCGAGTCGGGCCCACAGATACGCAGTATTTT. Protein product: CASSSRVGPTDTQYF.